Each of the 16 T cell receptor beta chains below was sequenced from the same sample in a study of hypomethylating agent response in myelodysplastic syndrome. TCRdb keeps only in-frame clones here, not all; method: immunoSEQ multiplex PCR. The sample records about 3,500 clones, more than 75% being singletons. The sequencing here drew on bone marrow, taken before or after starting hypomethylating agent treatment for myelodysplastic syndrome (not recorded which). These receptors were collected from a human donor with myelodysplastic syndrome.

This clone has a handful of counts. The genes are TRBV19 and TRBJ2-1; D perhaps matches TRBD2 (6 bases). CDR1 is LNHDA, CDR2 SQIVND, per germline (reference sequence). Trimming shortened V by 7 bases and J by 4 bases, and 23 bases separated the two germline ends. This CDR3 has 17 residues. The CDR3 DNA reads TGTGCCAGTATCAATACCGGGACTCCCGGCCTATACAATGAGCAGTTCTTC. Translating gives CASINTGTPGLYNEQFF. The full variable domain, rest sourced from reference TRBV19 and TRBJ2-1, is DGGITQSPKYLFRKEGQNVTLSCEQNLNHDAMYWYRQDPGQGLRLIYYSQIVNDFQKGDIAEGYSVSREKKESFPLTVTSAQKNPTAFYLCASINTGTPGLYNEQFFGPGTRLTVL.

V usage is TRBV6-1 and J usage is TRBJ2-7; D perhaps matches TRBD2 (7 bases). Germline assignment: CDR1 MNHNS and CDR2 SASEGT. The CDR3 has 15 residues. Trimming removed 6 bases from V and 2 bases from J, with 17 bases in between. The CDR3: CASRGGPAAPYEQYF. For the CDR3, the DNA is TGTGCCAGCAGGGGGGGGCCCGCCGCCCCCTACGAGCAGTACTTC.

The chain links TRBV29-1 to TRBJ1-2, with 8 positions matching TRBD1. From germline, CDR1 is SQVTM and CDR2 ANQGSEA. The CDR3 extends over 12 amino acids. Germline trimming cut 3 bases from V and 7 bases from J; bases unmatched to any gene: 4. Written as DNA, the CDR3 is TGCAGCGTTGACGCAGGGGGCCGTGGCTACACCTTC. The encoded protein is CSVDAGGRGYTF. The full variable domain, its missing parts supplied by reference TRBV29-1 and TRBJ1-2, is SAVISQKPSRDICQRGTSLTIQCQVDSQVTMMFWYRQQPGQSLTLIATANQGSEATYESGFVIDKFPISRPNLTFSTLTVSNMSPEDSSIYLCSVDAGGRGYTFGSGTRLTVV.

The CDR3 DNA is TGTGCCATCAGGGGTTCTGAGACAGGGGGCACCTACGAGCAGTACTTC. It specifies CAIRGSETGGTYEQYF. The V call is TRBV10-3, the J call TRBJ2-7; 10 bases align to TRBD1. The CDR3 extends over 16 amino acids. V dropped 6 bases and J dropped 2; count of bases not matched to a gene: 10. The germline V gene has CDR1 ENHRY and CDR2 SYGVKD.

CDR3 in DNA: TGTGCCAGCAGCTTAGCGACAGGGTCAGATACGCAGTATTTT. The encoded protein is CASSLATGSDTQYF. This chain joins TRBV7-8 and TRBJ2-3; 7 bases line up with TRBD1. CDR3 length: 14 amino acids. J gave up 4 bases and V 0 bases, and 1 base lay outside the gene matches. Per the germline V gene, CDR1 is SGHVS and CDR2 is FQNEAQ.

As DNA, the CDR3 is TGTGCCAGCAGCGTTGGCGGGATCCCCACAGATACGCAGTATTTT. Translation gives CASSVGGIPTDTQYF. This chain links TRBV9 with TRBJ2-3, with a possible D match to TRBD2 (6 bases). This CDR3 contains 15 residues. Germline-derived CDR1 and CDR2 are SGDLS and YYNGEE. V lost 2 bases and J 2 bases, leaving 12 bases between the germline ends.

The chain employs TRBV19 and TRBJ1-1; 9 bases agree with TRBD1. CDR3 length equals 16 residues. The V and J ends lost 4 bases and 4 bases, in that order; junction bases with no gene match: 10. The germline gives CDR1 LNHDA, CDR2 SQIVND (reference sequence). The CDR3 protein is CASSTNLDRGGTEAFF. The CDR3 bases are TGTGCCAGTAGTACCAACCTCGACAGGGGGGGCACTGAAGCTTTCTTT. Supplemented by reference TRBV19 and TRBJ1-1, the full variable domain reads DGGITQSPKYLFRKEGQNVTLSCEQNLNHDAMYWYRQDPGQGLRLIYYSQIVNDFQKGDIAEGYSVSREKKESFPLTVTSAQKNPTAFYLCASSTNLDRGGTEAFFGQGTRLTVV.

The rearrangement joins TRBV18 to TRBJ2-3, with TRBD2 matching over 7 bases. Trimming cost V 6 bases and J 4 bases; bases outside gene matches: 10. Looked up from germline, CDR1 is KGHSH and CDR2 is LQKENI. This CDR3 spans 15 amino acids. CDR3 amino acids: CASSLGAGAPDTQYF. DNA of the CDR3: TGTGCCAGCTCCCTCGGGGCGGGAGCCCCAGATACGCAGTATTTT.

This chain links TRBV5-6 with TRBJ2-5; D is possibly TRBD1 or TRBD2 (6 bases each). The V end was cut by 3 bases, the J end by 4 bases, with 13 bases between. The germline CDR1 and CDR2 sequences are SGHDT and YYEEEE. The length of the CDR3 is 14 residues. The CDR3 DNA reads TGTGCCAGCAGCTACTGGGGGGCGCGAGAGACCCAGTACTTC. Its translation is CASSYWGARETQYF.

This clone was picked up a small number of times. V gene TRBV2 combines with J gene TRBJ2-7; TRBD1 might be the D (6 bases). CDR1 and CDR2 from the germline V gene are SNHLY and FYNNEI. CDR3 length: 12 residues. V was shortened by 6 bases and J by 7 bases, with 13 bases between the two germline ends. CDR3 amino acids: CASSPGQKEQYF. CDR3 nucleotide sequence: TGTGCCAGCAGCCCGGGACAAAAGGAGCAGTACTTC.

The rearrangement joins TRBV19 to TRBJ1-5; tentative D call: TRBD1 (6 bases). This CDR3 contains 13 residues. Germline assignment: CDR1 LNHDA and CDR2 SQIVND (reference sequence). Trimming pared 5 bases from V and 7 bases from J, leaving 12 bases between. CDR3 in amino acids: CASSVFTGQPQHF. The CDR3, as DNA: TGTGCCAGTAGTGTCTTTACAGGGCAGCCCCAGCATTTT.

The rearrangement links TRBV28 to TRBJ1-2, with D maybe TRBD1 (5 bases). The CDR3 extends over 18 amino acids. Germline values: CDR1 MDHEN, CDR2 SYDVKM. Trimming took off 6 bases at V and 2 bases at J, with 25 bases between the two ends. DNA of the CDR3: TGTGCCAGCAGCCTTGGATTCGGGGCGGGTGGCCGGAACTATGGCTACACCTTC. It translates to CASSLGFGAGGRNYGYTF.

This clone was picked up one time. The rearrangement uses TRBV5-5 and TRBJ2-5; TRBD1 matches 8 bases. There are 16 residues in the CDR3. J gave up 1 base and V 0 bases, and 5 bases lay outside the gene matches. Per the germline V gene, CDR1 is SGHKS and CDR2 is YYEKEE (reference sequence). This CDR3 reads CASSLAFRGPQETQYF. The CDR3 nucleotides read TGTGCCAGCAGCTTGGCCTTCAGGGGGCCCCAAGAGACCCAGTACTTC.

The V and J genes are TRBV28 and TRBJ1-2, with D tentatively TRBD1 (5 bases). From germline, CDR1 is MDHEN and CDR2 SYDVKM. The CDR3 loop spans 17 amino acids. Between the trimmed V and J ends, which lost 6 bases and 5 bases, there was a span of 25 bases. CDR3 region: CASSPPLPGEPGYGYTF. The CDR3 nucleotides read TGTGCCAGCAGCCCACCGCTTCCGGGGGAGCCTGGATATGGCTACACCTTC.

The rearrangement uses TRBV11-3 and TRBJ1-1; D gene ambiguous. V was shortened by 3 bases and J by 0 bases, with 11 bases between the two germline ends. Germline CDR1 is SGHNT and CDR2 is YENEEA. CDR3 length: 15 amino acids. The CDR3 here is CASSFSRQVNTEAFF. The CDR3 bases are TGTGCCAGCAGCTTCTCCCGACAAGTGAACACTGAAGCTTTCTTT.

The J gene is TRBJ1-2, the V gene TRBV7-9; 8 bases fit TRBD1. CDR3 length equals 15 residues. V lost 5 bases, J lost 6 bases, and 11 bases stayed unmatched. Germline CDR1 is SEHNR and CDR2 is FQNEAQ (reference sequence). CDR3 bases: TGTGCCAGCAGCACCGGACAGGGTAGGATGAATGGCTACACCTTC. Protein: CASSTGQGRMNGYTF.